The 24 T cell receptor beta chains given below trace back to one sample, sequenced in a study of control samples from healthy donors and cancer patients. Using immunoSEQ multiplex PCR, the repertoire was profiled, and TCRdb retains in-frame clones only, with some absent. The data hold 120,000 to 150,000 clones, with roughly 93% observed a single time. The sequencing sample was made of blood. These receptors were obtained from a man between 18 and 29 years old in good health.

V and J are TRBV20-1 and TRBJ1-2; the D is unclear. This CDR3 is built from 14 residues. Germline V gives CDR1 DFQATT, CDR2 SNEGSKA (reference sequence). The V end was cut by 3 bases, the J end by 1 base, with 12 bases between. CDR3 loop: CSASRRAINYGYTF. DNA of the CDR3: TGCAGTGCTAGTAGGCGGGCGATTAACTATGGCTACACCTTC.

This chain links TRBV6-1 with TRBJ1-2; 8 bases match TRBD1. The trim removed 0 bases at V and 8 bases at J, leaving 14 bases unmatched. The V gene's germline CDR1 is MNHNS and CDR2 SASEGT. The length of the CDR3 is 17 residues. In DNA form, the CDR3 reads TGTGCCAGCAGTGAAGCCTTCAGCGGCAGGGGGCTCGGGGGCTACACCTTC. It specifies CASSEAFSGRGLGGYTF.

The J gene is TRBJ1-2, the V gene TRBV6-1; D not certain. Germline V gene lookup returns CDR1 MNHNS and CDR2 SASEGT. The V end was cut by 1 base, the J end by 5 bases, with 11 bases between. CDR3 size: 14 residues. As DNA, the CDR3 is TGTGCCAGCAGTGAAGTTCCTCCCAGATATGGCTACACCTTC. Protein: CASSEVPPRYGYTF.

The gene calls are TRBV24-1 and TRBJ1-1; D perhaps matches TRBD1 (5 bases). This CDR3 region has 12 residues. Trimming left V 6 bases short and J 1 base short, with 5 bases between. Germline V gene sequence: CDR1 KGHDR, CDR2 SFDVKD. Here the CDR3 reads CATSQGNTEAFF. The DNA of the CDR3 is TGTGCCACCAGTCAGGGGAACACTGAAGCTTTCTTT.

The rearrangement links TRBV4-3 to TRBJ2-4; TRBD1 aligns across 11 bases. The V segment lost 1 base and the J segment 7 bases; nucleotides outside the gene matches: 9. The CDR3 extends over 17 amino acids. Germline loops: CDR1 LGHNA, CDR2 YSLEER. CDR3 residues: CASSQGTGGASWNIQYF. The CDR3 DNA follows: TGCGCCAGCAGCCAAGGGACAGGGGGCGCGAGTTGGAACATTCAGTACTTC.

The rearrangement links TRBV5-1 to TRBJ1-2; TRBD1 might be the D (5 bases). Germline CDR1 is SGHRS and CDR2 is YFSETQ. The CDR3 has 16 residues. Deletions cut 2 bases from V and 4 bases from J, with 18 bases between. CDR3 bases: TGCGCCAGCAGCTTACGTCTTGAGGGACTGGGCTATGGCTACACCTTC. It yields the protein CASSLRLEGLGYGYTF.

This chain connects TRBV6-5 to TRBJ2-7; no firm D call. The germline V and J ends were trimmed by 4 bases and 1 base, with 14 bases remaining between them. This CDR3 is 15 amino acids long. Per the germline V gene, CDR1 is MNHEY and CDR2 is SVGAGI. CDR3 sequence reads: CASSFGRHTSYEQYF. In DNA, the CDR3 is TGTGCCAGCAGTTTTGGACGCCACACTTCCTACGAGCAGTACTTC.

The genes are TRBV19 and TRBJ2-7; TRBD1 or TRBD2 may be the D gene (5 bases each). The CDR3 is made up of 14 amino acids. V was pared by 4 bases and J by 6 bases, with 16 bases between. The germline V gene has CDR1 LNHDA and CDR2 SQIVND (reference sequence). CDR3 protein: CASSTGTAFGEQYF. Written as DNA, the CDR3 is TGTGCCAGTAGTACCGGGACGGCTTTTGGCGAGCAGTACTTC.

The gene calls are TRBV27 and TRBJ1-3; D is uncertain. Germline V lookup: CDR1 MNHEY, CDR2 SMNVEV (reference sequence). There are 16 residues in the CDR3. V was trimmed by 6 bases and J by 2 bases, leaving 17 bases between them. CDR3 sequence: CASSPDGIGTGNTIYF. The CDR3, as DNA: TGTGCCAGCAGCCCGGACGGGATTGGGACTGGAAACACCATATATTTT.

The chain links TRBV27 to TRBJ2-1, with unresolved D. V was pared by 0 bases and J by 4 bases, with 7 bases between. This CDR3 is built from 14 residues. Germline assignment: CDR1 MNHEY and CDR2 SMNVEV (reference sequence). The CDR3, as DNA: TGTGCCAGCAGTTTATCGCGGCGGTACAATGAGCAGTTCTTC. This sequence encodes CASSLSRRYNEQFF.

The chain has TRBV6-1 and TRBJ1-2; no clear D gene. From germline, CDR1 is MNHNS and CDR2 SASEGT. V dropped 2 bases and J dropped 2 bases, with 6 bases sitting between them. The CDR3 is made up of 13 amino acids. In DNA form, the CDR3 reads TGTGCCAGCAGTGAACAGACGAACTATGGCTACACCTTC. Protein: CASSEQTNYGYTF.

The rearrangement uses TRBV7-9 and TRBJ2-7, with D perhaps assigned TRBD1 or TRBD2 (5 bases each). V lost 4 bases and J lost 3, with 19 bases in between. CDR3 length: 16 residues. The germline V gene has CDR1 SEHNR and CDR2 FQNEAQ (reference sequence). The CDR3 loop is CASSSLWSGANYEQYF. CDR3 nucleotide sequence: TGTGCCAGCAGCTCATTATGGTCCGGGGCCAACTACGAGCAGTACTTC.

The V and J genes are TRBV7-6 and TRBJ2-1; D gene uncertain. The germline V gene encodes CDR1 SGHVS and CDR2 FNYEAQ. The CDR3 consists of 15 residues. V gave up 3 bases and J gave up 0 bases, with 9 bases separating them. CDR3 in amino acids: CASSFRGNSYNEQFF. CDR3 nucleotides: TGTGCCAGCAGCTTCCGCGGAAACTCCTACAATGAGCAGTTCTTC.

The rearrangement joins TRBV19 to TRBJ1-6, with D tentatively TRBD1 (6 bases). This CDR3 comprises 16 residues. V was pared by 5 bases and J by 2 bases, with 13 bases between. Looked up from germline, CDR1 is LNHDA and CDR2 is SQIVND (reference sequence). CDR3 sequence: CASSLHRAAYNSPLHF. Written as DNA, the CDR3 is TGTGCCAGTAGTTTGCACAGGGCAGCCTATAATTCACCCCTCCACTTT.

This clone has more than one count but fewer than ten. The chain employs TRBV29-1 and TRBJ1-1; the match to TRBD1 covers 7 bases. The trim removed 5 bases at V and 2 bases at J, leaving 11 bases unmatched. CDR3 length: 15 residues. Per germline, CDR1 SQVTM and CDR2 ANQGSEA. The CDR3 DNA follows: TGCAGCGTTTATTACAGGGGCGGCTTTAACACTGAAGCTTTCTTT. It translates to CSVYYRGGFNTEAFF.

The chain is built from TRBV6-2 or TRBV6-3 and TRBJ1-2; no clear D gene. Trimming pared 5 bases from V and 4 bases from J, leaving 8 bases between. CDR1 and CDR2 from the germline V gene are MNHEY and SVGEGT. The CDR3 length is 12 residues. The CDR3 reads CASSQRVYGYTF. CDR3 nucleotides: TGTGCCAGCAGTCAACGCGTCTATGGCTACACCTTC.

This chain joins TRBV19 and TRBJ1-1; D is undetermined. This CDR3 is built from 14 residues. The germline V gene has CDR1 LNHDA and CDR2 SQIVND (reference sequence). V gave up 5 bases and J gave up 8 bases, with 18 bases separating them. This CDR3 reads CASSLKRREREAFF. The CDR3 bases are TGTGCCAGTAGTCTTAAACGTCGGGAGCGAGAAGCTTTCTTT.

The V call is TRBV6-5, the J call TRBJ2-2, with D perhaps being TRBD1 or TRBD2 (5 bases each). CDR3 length: 15 amino acids. Germline lookup yields CDR1 MNHEY and CDR2 SVGAGI. Deletions cut 5 bases from V and 2 bases from J, with 12 bases between. CDR3 sequence reads: CASSLTRDNTGELFF. The CDR3 DNA follows: TGTGCCAGCAGTCTCACTAGGGACAACACCGGGGAGCTGTTTTTT.

This rearrangement joins TRBV28 to TRBJ2-3, with TRBD2 as a possible D gene (6 bases). The CDR3 has 14 amino acids. The V gene's germline CDR1 is MDHEN and CDR2 SYDVKM. V was pared by 3 bases and J by 5 bases, with 12 bases between. CDR3 amino acids: CASSFIRRVDTQYF. CDR3 coding DNA: TGTGCCAGCAGTTTTATCCGGAGGGTAGATACGCAGTATTTT.

This clone came up once. This chain connects TRBV28 to TRBJ1-2; TRBD1 is a possible D gene (6 bases). The V gene's germline CDR1 is MDHEN and CDR2 SYDVKM. V dropped 6 bases and J dropped 9 bases, with 26 bases sitting between them. This CDR3 region has 16 residues. The CDR3 nucleotides read TGTGCCAGCAGGCGTAACGCTTTCAGGGGAGCAAGGAGCTACACCTTC. This encodes CASRRNAFRGARSYTF.

This clone was seen once. The chain employs TRBV5-1 and TRBJ2-3, with a weak D call TRBD2 (6 bases). There are 15 residues in the CDR3. Germline V gene lookup returns CDR1 SGHRS and CDR2 YFSETQ. The V end was cut by 5 bases, the J end by 1 base, with 14 bases between. CDR3 coding DNA: TGCGCCAGCAGGTCGCGGCCGGGGGGCACAGATACGCAGTATTTT. It yields the protein CASRSRPGGTDTQYF.

This chain links TRBV3-1 (or the pseudogene TRBV3-2) with TRBJ2-7; perhaps TRBD2 as D (5 bases). The CDR3 sequence is 13 residues long. Germline V CDR1 and CDR2: LGHDT, YNNKEL (reference sequence). The V and J ends lost 0 bases and 6 bases respectively, with 9 bases between them. The CDR3 protein is CASSQDPGSEQYF. Here the CDR3 DNA reads TGTGCCAGCAGCCAAGATCCGGGATCCGAGCAGTACTTC.

The rearrangement links TRBV5-5 to TRBJ2-7; D call uncertain. Trimming cost V 0 bases and J 7 bases, with 11 bases left between them. Germline lookup yields CDR1 SGHKS and CDR2 YYEKEE (reference sequence). The CDR3 sequence is 13 residues long. In nucleotides, the CDR3 is TGTGCCAGCAGCTTGGAGCCCGCTGGGGAGCAGTACTTC. Amino acids: CASSLEPAGEQYF.

This clone was counted only a few times. The chain recombines TRBV28 with TRBJ2-1, with a tentative D call TRBD1 (5 bases). The CDR3 has 13 amino acids. The germline CDR1 and CDR2 sequences are MDHEN and SYDVKM. V was cut by 2 bases and J by 6 bases, with 8 bases left in between. CDR3 DNA sequence: TGTGCCAGCAGTTTAGGCAGGGCCAATGAGCAGTTCTTC. Translated, it gives CASSLGRANEQFF.